These 6 T cell receptor beta chains share one sample of origin, sequenced in a study of spatial heterogeneity in lung cancer (dated by TCRdb to the late 2010s). What the study reported, not specific to this receptor: The number of expanded intratumoral alpha and beta TCRs correlated with the tumor nonsynonymous mutation count.

These TCRs' antigens remain unknown. The library was prepared using 5' RACE. The run used a NextSeq 500. In-frame beta chains were kept once TCRdb had trimmed the public reads at Q25 with fastp and called clones with MiXCR. Rows with one shared CDR3 protein collapse into an entry with the most common genes and DNA. Here the sample has under 8,000 distinct CDR3 sequences; 10% to 15% occur a single time. The top ten hold roughly 22% of the sample. The sample's time point label, in plain terms: sample taken at primary tumor resection. The specimen was lung tumor tissue, collected at surgery. The receptors come from a male donor with early-stage non-small cell lung cancer.

This clonotype was counted many times. This beta chain slipped into a library made for alpha chains as a stray read, so its size is not meaningful. This sequence joins TRBV20-1 and TRBJ2-6, with 8 positions matching TRBD2. The CDR3 extends over 16 amino acids. Germline CDR1 and CDR2: DFQATT and SNEGSKA (reference sequence). With 6 bases clipped from V and 0 bases from J, the junction kept 7 bases outside the gene matches. CDR3 in amino acids: CSALAGLNSGANVLTF. CDR3 DNA sequence: TGCAGTGCCCTAGCGGGCCTCAACTCTGGGGCCAACGTCCTGACTTTC.

This clonotype was seen repeatedly, ten times or more. The library was built for alpha chains, so this beta chain is an off-target read and its size means little. The J gene is TRBJ2-5, the V gene TRBV12-3 or TRBV12-4, with D perhaps TRBD1 or TRBD2 (5 bases each). The CDR3 has 14 residues. The germline V and J ends were trimmed by 3 bases and 2 bases, with 10 bases remaining between them. The CDR3 DNA reads TGTGCCAGCAGTTTCGGGGACGAACAAGAGACCCAGTACTTC. It is translated as CASSFGDEQETQYF.

In this sample, this clonotype turned up many times. The library was designed around alpha chains, so this beta chain is a stray read whose abundance carries little weight. This chain joins TRBV5-1 and TRBJ1-1; 8 nucleotides agree with TRBD1. The CDR3 is 14 residues long. Trimming removed 4 bases from V and 5 bases from J; junction bases left unmatched: 7. Per the germline V gene, CDR1 is SGHRS and CDR2 is YFSETQ. The DNA for the CDR3 is TGCGCCAGCAGCCCATTAACAGGGGGGACTGAAGCTTTCTTT. It yields the protein CASSPLTGGTEAFF.

This clonotype ranks as large (0.1 to 1%). As an off-target read in a library built for alpha chains, this beta chain has a frequency of little significance. The chain links TRBV27 to TRBJ2-2; D possibly matches TRBD1 or TRBD2 (5 bases each). Trimming cost V 3 bases and J 1 base, with 6 bases left between them. The CDR3 spans 14 residues. Germline CDR1 is MNHEY and CDR2 is SMNVEV (reference sequence). The CDR3 loop reads CASSFGGNTGELFF. The CDR3 DNA follows: TGTGCCAGCAGTTTTGGGGGGAACACCGGGGAGCTGTTTTTT.

This clonotype occurred many times. A library prepared for alpha chains yielded this beta chain as an off-target read; its size is of little meaning. V is TRBV5-1 and J is TRBJ2-5, with D maybe TRBD1 (6 bases). V lost 6 bases to trimming and J lost 5 bases, with 20 bases between them. The germline CDR1 and CDR2 sequences are SGHRS and YFSETQ. This CDR3 contains 15 residues. The CDR3, as DNA: TGCGCCAGCACCACGACAGGACAGAATTTGGAGACCCAGTACTTC. It yields the protein CASTTTGQNLETQYF.

The sample holds many counts of this clonotype. This beta chain is a stray sequence in a library constructed for alpha chains; its clone size is not meaningful. This chain uses TRBV9 with TRBJ2-7; unclear D gene. Germline-derived CDR1 and CDR2 are SGDLS and YYNGEE. V was cut by 0 bases and J by 3 bases, with 7 bases left in between. There are 13 residues in the CDR3. The CDR3 reads CASSVGASYEQYF. Here the CDR3 DNA reads TGTGCCAGCAGCGTAGGGGCCAGCTACGAGCAGTACTTC.